A selection of T cell receptor beta chains follows, all from one sample in a study of blood T cell repertoires in COVID-19. Repertoires were generated with immunoSEQ multiplex PCR, while TCRdb's copy carries only in-frame clones and drops some. The sample includes about 180,000 clones, roughly 82% seen only once; the top ten take more than 7.5%. Source material: PBMCs or T cells enriched from blood (not recorded which). These receptors originate from a woman in her twenties or thirties who had recovered from COVID-19. Both conserved end residues are part of each CDR3. D genes are given only for firm matches. For some rows the clone size is stated as once, few or many, or as a class when expanded; others skip it.

cdr3_nt: TGTGCCAGCAGTCGTGAACTAGGGAACACCGGGGAGCTGTTTTTT
cdr3_aa: CASSRELGNTGELFF
d_call: .
v_call: TRBV28
clone_size: .
j_call: TRBJ2-2

cdr3_nt: TGTGCCAGCACCCAGGCTAGCGGGAGAGGCGAGCAGTACTTC
cdr3_aa: CASTQASGRGEQYF
d_call: TRBD2
v_call: TRBV3-1/TRBV3-2
clone_size: .
j_call: TRBJ2-7

cdr3_nt: TGTGCCACCCTCCTCGGGAAAAATCCCTACGAGCAGTACTTC
cdr3_aa: CATLLGKNPYEQYF
d_call: .
v_call: TRBV24-1
clone_size: .
j_call: TRBJ2-7

cdr3_nt: TGCGCCAGCAGCTTAGGTGGGGAGGGGACTGAAGCTTTCTTT
cdr3_aa: CASSLGGEGTEAFF
d_call: .
v_call: TRBV5-1
clone_size: .
j_call: TRBJ1-1

cdr3_nt: TGTGCCAGCAGTCCCGGGACAGCCGGGGATGAGCAGTTCTTC
cdr3_aa: CASSPGTAGDEQFF
d_call: TRBD1
v_call: TRBV6-6
clone_size: .
j_call: TRBJ2-1

cdr3_nt: TGTGCCAGCAGTCGCCCGACAGGGGGTCGCACCGGGGAGCTGTTTTTT
cdr3_aa: CASSRPTGGRTGELFF
d_call: TRBD1
v_call: TRBV28
clone_size: .
j_call: TRBJ2-2

cdr3_nt: TGTGCCAGCAGCCCTGGGAGAGGGATTACTGGGGCCAACGTCCTGACTTTC
cdr3_aa: CASSPGRGITGANVLTF
d_call: .
v_call: TRBV5-6
clone_size: .
j_call: TRBJ2-6

cdr3_nt: TGTGCCAGCAGTTTCCCAACCCCCCTGACTAGCGGGCTCGGCACAGATACGCAGTATTTT
cdr3_aa: CASSFPTPLTSGLGTDTQYF
d_call: TRBD2
v_call: TRBV27
clone_size: .
j_call: TRBJ2-3

cdr3_nt: TGTGCCAGCAGTACTAGCGGGGGGACTTTTTACGAGCAGTACTTC
cdr3_aa: CASSTSGGTFYEQYF
d_call: TRBD2
v_call: TRBV6-5
clone_size: .
j_call: TRBJ2-7

cdr3_nt: TGTGCCAGCAGCTTAATGGGGGGAATGAACACTGAAGCTTTCTTT
cdr3_aa: CASSLMGGMNTEAFF
d_call: .
v_call: TRBV7-9
clone_size: .
j_call: TRBJ1-1

cdr3_nt: TGTGCCAGCAGCACCTCCAGCTCTGGAAACACCATATATTTT
cdr3_aa: CASSTSSSGNTIYF
d_call: .
v_call: TRBV2
clone_size: .
j_call: TRBJ1-3

cdr3_nt: TGCGCCAGCAGCTTGGGTGGCGGGAGCACAGATACGCAGTATTTT
cdr3_aa: CASSLGGGSTDTQYF
d_call: .
v_call: TRBV5-1
clone_size: .
j_call: TRBJ2-3

cdr3_nt: TGTGCCAGCAGCTCCCTAGCGGGAGGAGACACCGGGGAGCTGTTTTTT
cdr3_aa: CASSSLAGGDTGELFF
d_call: TRBD2
v_call: TRBV11-3
clone_size: few
j_call: TRBJ2-2

cdr3_nt: TGTGCCGCGGGGGTTGACCCGTCCTACGAGCAGTACTTC
cdr3_aa: CAAGVDPSYEQYF
d_call: TRBD2
v_call: TRBV27
clone_size: .
j_call: TRBJ2-7

cdr3_nt: TGCGCCAGCAGACCGACAGGGGGGAACACCGGGGAGCTGTTTTTT
cdr3_aa: CASRPTGGNTGELFF
d_call: TRBD1
v_call: TRBV5-1
clone_size: many
j_call: TRBJ2-2

cdr3_nt: TGTGCCTGGAGTTCGCGGGCGCATGGCTACACCTTC
cdr3_aa: CAWSSRAHGYTF
d_call: .
v_call: TRBV30
clone_size: .
j_call: TRBJ1-2

cdr3_nt: TGTGCCTGGCGAAGCGGGCTCTACAATGAGCAGTTCTTC
cdr3_aa: CAWRSGLYNEQFF
d_call: .
v_call: TRBV30
clone_size: .
j_call: TRBJ2-1

cdr3_nt: TGTGCCAGCAGCCTCCCAGGGACCGGGGAGCTGTTTTTT
cdr3_aa: CASSLPGTGELFF
d_call: .
v_call: TRBV4-2
clone_size: .
j_call: TRBJ2-2

cdr3_nt: TGTGCCAGTAGTATGGGCATGAACACTGAAGCTTTCTTT
cdr3_aa: CASSMGMNTEAFF
d_call: .
v_call: TRBV19
clone_size: once
j_call: TRBJ1-1

cdr3_nt: TGTGCCAGCAGCCCCCGGGTCAGCCGAGGGACTTACGAGCAGTACTTC
cdr3_aa: CASSPRVSRGTYEQYF
d_call: .
v_call: TRBV11-2
clone_size: .
j_call: TRBJ2-7

cdr3_nt: TGCAGCGTTGTACGGCTGGCAGGGGGTAGTAGGGAGACCCAGTACTTC
cdr3_aa: CSVVRLAGGSRETQYF
d_call: TRBD1
v_call: TRBV29-1
clone_size: .
j_call: TRBJ2-5

cdr3_nt: TGTGCCAGCAGTGAAGCGACAGCAGCTAACTATGGCTACACCTTC
cdr3_aa: CASSEATAANYGYTF
d_call: .
v_call: TRBV6-1
clone_size: .
j_call: TRBJ1-2

cdr3_nt: TGTGCCAGCAGCCAAGGGGAGGCGGCCCTGACCAATGAGCAGTTCTTC
cdr3_aa: CASSQGEAALTNEQFF
d_call: .
v_call: TRBV3-1/TRBV3-2
clone_size: .
j_call: TRBJ2-1

cdr3_nt: TGTGCCAGCAGCGTCGCCGGGGAGCTGTTTTTT
cdr3_aa: CASSVAGELFF
d_call: .
v_call: TRBV9
clone_size: .
j_call: TRBJ2-2

cdr3_nt: TGTGCCAGCAGCACGGACAGGAGCCAAGAGACCCAGTACTTC
cdr3_aa: CASSTDRSQETQYF
d_call: TRBD1
v_call: TRBV7-9
clone_size: few
j_call: TRBJ2-5

cdr3_nt: TGTGCCAGCAGTCCCAGTCGCTACGAGCAGTACTTC
cdr3_aa: CASSPSRYEQYF
d_call: .
v_call: TRBV28
clone_size: .
j_call: TRBJ2-7

cdr3_nt: TGTGCCAGCAGTCCCTACCCTAAGACTAGCGGCACAGATACGCAGTATTTT
cdr3_aa: CASSPYPKTSGTDTQYF
d_call: TRBD2
v_call: TRBV27
clone_size: .
j_call: TRBJ2-3

cdr3_nt: TGTGCCAGCAGCAGGGACACCTTAAATGAGCAGTTCTTC
cdr3_aa: CASSRDTLNEQFF
d_call: .
v_call: TRBV27
clone_size: .
j_call: TRBJ2-1

cdr3_nt: TGTGCCAGCAGCCGGACAGGGGGTACCTACGAGCAGTACTTC
cdr3_aa: CASSRTGGTYEQYF
d_call: TRBD1
v_call: TRBV27
clone_size: .
j_call: TRBJ2-7

cdr3_nt: TGTGCCAGCAGTGAAGCACCAACGGGGCAGCCCCAGCATTTT
cdr3_aa: CASSEAPTGQPQHF
d_call: .
v_call: TRBV6-1
clone_size: few
j_call: TRBJ1-5

cdr3_nt: TGTGCCAGCAGCGGTCGGGGGACTAGCGTACCCGGGGAGCTGTTTTTT
cdr3_aa: CASSGRGTSVPGELFF
d_call: TRBD2
v_call: TRBV9
clone_size: .
j_call: TRBJ2-2

cdr3_nt: TGTGCCAGCAGTCCTAGCGGGGGTTACAATGAGCAGTTCTTC
cdr3_aa: CASSPSGGYNEQFF
d_call: TRBD2
v_call: TRBV6-5
clone_size: .
j_call: TRBJ2-1

cdr3_nt: TGCGCCAGCCGTTCGTACACAGATACGCAGTATTTT
cdr3_aa: CASRSYTDTQYF
d_call: .
v_call: TRBV5-1
clone_size: .
j_call: TRBJ2-3

cdr3_nt: TGTGCCACCAGTGAGTCAGGAACCGGGGAGCTGTTTTTT
cdr3_aa: CATSESGTGELFF
d_call: .
v_call: TRBV24-1
clone_size: few
j_call: TRBJ2-2

cdr3_nt: TGTGCCAGCAGCCGAACCGCCGGGACTAGCGGGAACGAGCAGTACTTC
cdr3_aa: CASSRTAGTSGNEQYF
d_call: TRBD2
v_call: TRBV7-3
clone_size: once
j_call: TRBJ2-7

cdr3_nt: TGTGCCAGCAGTTTAAATCAGGGGAAATCAGATACGCAGTATTTT
cdr3_aa: CASSLNQGKSDTQYF
d_call: .
v_call: TRBV27
clone_size: .
j_call: TRBJ2-3

cdr3_nt: TGTGCCAGCAGCTGGACTAGCGGGAGGGACGACGAGCAGTACTTC
cdr3_aa: CASSWTSGRDDEQYF
d_call: TRBD2
v_call: TRBV3-1/TRBV3-2
clone_size: .
j_call: TRBJ2-7

cdr3_nt: TGTGCCAGTAGGAGCAGCGGGCAAGAGAATTCACCCCTCCACTTT
cdr3_aa: CASRSSGQENSPLHF
d_call: .
v_call: TRBV19
clone_size: .
j_call: TRBJ1-6

cdr3_nt: TGTGCCAGCAGCCGGGAGGGACGGTTGAACACTGAAGCTTTCTTT
cdr3_aa: CASSREGRLNTEAFF
d_call: .
v_call: TRBV6-5
clone_size: .
j_call: TRBJ1-1

cdr3_nt: TGTGCCAGTAGTACCCTCTTGGGACAGGGGACAGGGGGGACCAATGAGCAGTTCTTC
cdr3_aa: CASSTLLGQGTGGTNEQFF
d_call: TRBD1
v_call: TRBV19
clone_size: .
j_call: TRBJ2-1

cdr3_nt: TGCGCCAGCAGCCTACTCGGTGGGGCCACCTACGAGCAGTACTTC
cdr3_aa: CASSLLGGATYEQYF
d_call: .
v_call: TRBV5-1
clone_size: .
j_call: TRBJ2-7

cdr3_nt: TGCGCCAGCAGAGGGACTAGCGGGAGGGCCTCCTACGAGCAGTACTTC
cdr3_aa: CASRGTSGRASYEQYF
d_call: TRBD2
v_call: TRBV10-1
clone_size: .
j_call: TRBJ2-7

cdr3_nt: TGTGCCAGCAGCTTGCCGTCTACAGGGGGCGTCGATACGCAGTATTTT
cdr3_aa: CASSLPSTGGVDTQYF
d_call: TRBD1
v_call: TRBV5-4
clone_size: .
j_call: TRBJ2-3

cdr3_nt: TGCGCCAGCAGAGTGGGAGTTCAGGAGACCCAGTACTTC
cdr3_aa: CASRVGVQETQYF
d_call: .
v_call: TRBV5-1
clone_size: .
j_call: TRBJ2-5

cdr3_nt: TGTGCCAGCTCACCGGGTGGGGCAGTCACAGATACGCAGTATTTT
cdr3_aa: CASSPGGAVTDTQYF
d_call: .
v_call: TRBV18
clone_size: .
j_call: TRBJ2-3

cdr3_nt: TGTGCCAGCAGCCACCTTGCGGGGGAAGCTTTCTTT
cdr3_aa: CASSHLAGEAFF
d_call: .
v_call: TRBV7-9
clone_size: .
j_call: TRBJ1-1